This T cell receptor (beta chain) is drawn from a study of T cells after yellow fever vaccination. Across the whole study: Libraries from low-cell-number fractions were prepared with the SMART-Seq v4 Ultra Low Input RNA kit.

Ten or more counts support this clonotype. Its antigen is still unknown. Study-level results: Weaker overall was a secondary response that nonetheless peaked faster, on day 5 versus 15. FACS-sorted repertoires could harbor abundant contaminating bulk-population clonotypes. Subsequent to the booster, the majority of primary-vaccination clones reappeared (96% CD4, around 90% CD8).

One entry per CDR3 protein, called by TCRdb with MiXCR from the 5' RACE reads. The sample lists over 45,000 distinct CDR3 sequences, more than 5.5% occurring once. Sequenced material: CD8+ T cells sorted from PBMCs, taken on the day of the first yellow fever vaccination. The clonotype comes from a man aged 18 to 29 who received the YFV17D yellow fever vaccine.

DNA for the CDR3: TGTGCCACCAGTGATTCAGACGTCTTCCCCCGATTATATACGCAGTATTTT. It is translated as CATSDSDVFPRLYTQYF. The chain uses TRBV24-1 and TRBJ2-3; unclear D gene. The V and J ends lost 2 bases and 7 bases respectively, with 21 bases between them. This CDR3 spans 17 amino acids. Germline CDR1 reads KGHDR; CDR2 reads SFDVKD.